Following are 9 T cell receptor beta chains from one sample sequenced in a study of cytomegalovirus exposure and HLA in healthy donors. PCR used 60 Vbeta primers and 13 Jbeta primers. The table came from immunoSEQ multiplex PCR; TCRdb's copy has only in-frame clones and leaves some out. Of around 90,000 clones listed, 70% to 85% are singletons. The sequenced sample was PBMCs. The receptors stem from a man aged 45-60 years in good health and CMV-seronegative.

This chain connects TRBV2 to TRBJ1-2; 8 nucleotides match TRBD1. The junction had 8 bases not matched to a gene; V was cut back by 7 bases and J by 4 bases. The length of the CDR3 is 14 residues. CDR1 is SNHLY and CDR2 is FYNNEI in the germline V gene. CDR3: CASNRQGNGYGYTF. CDR3 DNA: TGTGCCAGCAACCGACAGGGGAACGGCTATGGCTACACCTTC.

This clone has a single count. The rearrangement joins TRBV7-6 to TRBJ2-7, with TRBD2 identical over 10 bases. Germline values: CDR1 SGHVS, CDR2 FNYEAQ. The V gene end was trimmed by 5 bases and the J gene end by 0 bases; junction bases not matched to a gene: 4. The CDR3 is made up of 15 amino acids. The chain's CDR3 is CASSRTSGISYEQYF. CDR3 DNA: TGTGCCAGCAGCCGAACTAGCGGGATCTCCTACGAGCAGTACTTC.

This clone was seen only once. This chain connects TRBV7-2 to TRBJ2-1; D remains unclear. The CDR3 covers 13 residues. Trimming took 3 bases from V and 5 from J, leaving 8 bases between them. CDR1 is SGHTA and CDR2 is FQGNSA in the germline V gene. The CDR3 reads CASSFRYDNEQFF. Written as DNA, the CDR3 is TGTGCCAGCAGCTTTCGCTATGACAATGAGCAGTTCTTC. The full variable domain, completed using reference TRBV7-2 and TRBJ2-1, is GAGVSQSPSNKVTEKGKDVELRCDPISGHTALYWYRQSLGQGLEFLIYFQGNSAPDKSGLPSDRFSAERTGGSVSTLTIQRTQQEDSAVYLCASSFRYDNEQFFGPGTRLTVL.

The rearrangement links TRBV5-4 to TRBJ1-6; TRBD1 matches at 8 bases. The ends lost 7 bases at V and 8 bases at J; junction bases unmatched: 8. Germline lookup yields CDR1 SGHNT and CDR2 YYREEE (reference sequence). The CDR3 is made up of 14 amino acids. This CDR3 reads CASGLQGQDSPLHF. The DNA of the CDR3 is TGTGCCAGCGGATTACAGGGACAGGATTCACCCCTCCACTTT.

This sequence joins TRBV28 and TRBJ2-3; TRBD2 matches at 9 bases. Germline CDR1 reads MDHEN; CDR2 reads SYDVKM. V gave up 2 bases and J gave up 5 bases; unmatched junction bases: 8. The length of the CDR3 is 16 residues. For the CDR3, the DNA is TGTGCCAGCAGTTTAGCGGGAGGGGGGCGGATAGATACGCAGTATTTT. Amino acid sequence: CASSLAGGGRIDTQYF.

This chain uses TRBV19 with TRBJ1-2, with D possibly TRBD1 on 6 matching bases. Germline V gene data show CDR1 as LNHDA and CDR2 as SQIVND (reference sequence). The V end lost 7 bases, the J end lost 5 bases, and 17 bases lay between the germline ends. The CDR3 length is 14 residues. The CDR3 DNA follows: TGTGCCAGTACGTCCGGGACAAACCGGTATGGCTACACCTTC. Translated, it gives CASTSGTNRYGYTF. Together with reference TRBV19 and TRBJ1-2, the CDR3 gives the full variable domain: DGGITQSPKYLFRKEGQNVTLSCEQNLNHDAMYWYRQDPGQGLRLIYYSQIVNDFQKGDIAEGYSVSREKKESFPLTVTSAQKNPTAFYLCASTSGTNRYGYTFGSGTRLTVV.

The count of this clone is one. V is TRBV7-9 and J is TRBJ2-2; tentative D call: TRBD1 (7 bases). Looked up from germline, CDR1 is SEHNR and CDR2 is FQNEAQ (reference sequence). This CDR3 has 15 amino acids. V lost 10 bases to trimming and J lost 4 bases, with 19 bases between them. CDR3 residues: CATRQDRRGTGELFF. For the CDR3, the DNA is TGTGCCACACGTCAGGACAGGAGGGGCACCGGGGAGCTGTTTTTT. Filled out from reference TRBV7-9 and TRBJ2-2, the complete variable domain reads DTGVSQNPRHKITKRGQNVTFRCDPISEHNRLYWYRQTLGQGPEFLTYFQNEAQLEKSRLLSDRFSAERPKGSFSTLEIQRTEQGDSAMYLCATRQDRRGTGELFFGEGSRLTVL.

This rearrangement joins TRBV29-1 to TRBJ2-1; 12 bases match TRBD2. After removal of 3 bases from V and 5 bases from J, the junction contained 8 bases not matched to a gene. The CDR3 is 16 amino acids. Per the germline V gene, CDR1 is SQVTM and CDR2 is ANQGSEA. The chain's CDR3 is CSVDASGRGRDNEQFF. CDR3 in DNA: TGCAGCGTTGACGCTAGCGGGAGGGGTAGAGACAATGAGCAGTTCTTC.

The CDR3 region is CASREWSNSYNEQFF. CDR3 coding DNA: TGTGCCAGCAGGGAGTGGTCGAACTCCTACAATGAGCAGTTCTTC. This sequence joins TRBV2 and TRBJ2-1; D is unresolved. Germline assignment: CDR1 SNHLY and CDR2 FYNNEI. Deletions cut 6 bases from V and 0 bases from J, with 12 bases between. The CDR3 runs to 15 residues.